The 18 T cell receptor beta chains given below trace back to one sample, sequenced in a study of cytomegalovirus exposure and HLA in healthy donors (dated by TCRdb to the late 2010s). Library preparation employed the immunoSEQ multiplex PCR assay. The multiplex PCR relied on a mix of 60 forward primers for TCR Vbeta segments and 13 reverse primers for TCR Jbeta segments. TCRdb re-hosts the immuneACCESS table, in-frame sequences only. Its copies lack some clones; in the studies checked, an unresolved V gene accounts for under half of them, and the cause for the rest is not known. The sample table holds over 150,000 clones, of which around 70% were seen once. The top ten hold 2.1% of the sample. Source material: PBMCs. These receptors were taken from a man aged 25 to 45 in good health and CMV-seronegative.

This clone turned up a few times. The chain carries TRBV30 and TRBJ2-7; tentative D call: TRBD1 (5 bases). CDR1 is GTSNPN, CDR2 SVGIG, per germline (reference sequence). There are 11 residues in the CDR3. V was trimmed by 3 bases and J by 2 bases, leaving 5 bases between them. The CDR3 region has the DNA TGTGCCTGGAGGGGGCCCTACGAGCAGTACTTC. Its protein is CAWRGPYEQYF. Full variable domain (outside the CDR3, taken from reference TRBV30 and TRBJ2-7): SQTIHQWPATLVQPVGSPLSLECTVEGTSNPNLYWYRQAAGRGLQLLFYSVGIGQISSEVPQNLSASRPQDRQFILSSKKLLLSDSGFYLCAWRGPYEQYFGPGTRLTVT.

The CDR3 loop is CASSSRGDTQYF. As DNA, the CDR3 is TGTGCCAGCAGCTCGCGTGGAGATACGCAGTATTTT. The chain recombines TRBV7-9 with TRBJ2-3, with D uncertain. Germline V gene sequence: CDR1 SEHNR, CDR2 FQNEAQ (reference sequence). The CDR3 loop spans 12 amino acids. V lost 4 bases to trimming and J lost 5 bases, with 7 bases between them.

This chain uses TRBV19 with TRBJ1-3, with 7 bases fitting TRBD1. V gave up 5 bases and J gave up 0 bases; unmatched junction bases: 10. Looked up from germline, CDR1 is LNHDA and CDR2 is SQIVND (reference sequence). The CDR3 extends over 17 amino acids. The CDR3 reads CASSRWTGGFSGNTIYF. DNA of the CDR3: TGTGCCAGTAGTCGATGGACAGGCGGGTTCTCTGGAAACACCATATATTTT. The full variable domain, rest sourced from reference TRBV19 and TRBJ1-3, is DGGITQSPKYLFRKEGQNVTLSCEQNLNHDAMYWYRQDPGQGLRLIYYSQIVNDFQKGDIAEGYSVSREKKESFPLTVTSAQKNPTAFYLCASSRWTGGFSGNTIYFGEGSWLTVV.

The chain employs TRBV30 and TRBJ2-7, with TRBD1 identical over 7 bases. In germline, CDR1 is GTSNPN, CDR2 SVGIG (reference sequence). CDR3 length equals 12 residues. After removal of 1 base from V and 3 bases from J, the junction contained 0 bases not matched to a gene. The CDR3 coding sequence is TGTGCCTGGAGTGGGGACAGCTACGAGCAGTACTTC. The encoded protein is CAWSGDSYEQYF.

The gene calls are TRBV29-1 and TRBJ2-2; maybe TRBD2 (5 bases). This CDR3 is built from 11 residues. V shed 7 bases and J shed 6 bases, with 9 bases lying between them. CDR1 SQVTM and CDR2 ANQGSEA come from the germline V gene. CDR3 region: CSAGESGELFF. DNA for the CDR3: TGCAGCGCCGGGGAGTCCGGGGAGCTGTTTTTT.

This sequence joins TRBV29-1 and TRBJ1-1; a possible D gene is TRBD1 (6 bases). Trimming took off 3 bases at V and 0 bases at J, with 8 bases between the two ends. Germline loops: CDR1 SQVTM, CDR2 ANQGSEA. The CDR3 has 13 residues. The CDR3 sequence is CSVDDRMNTEAFF. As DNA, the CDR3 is TGCAGCGTTGACGACAGGATGAACACTGAAGCTTTCTTT.

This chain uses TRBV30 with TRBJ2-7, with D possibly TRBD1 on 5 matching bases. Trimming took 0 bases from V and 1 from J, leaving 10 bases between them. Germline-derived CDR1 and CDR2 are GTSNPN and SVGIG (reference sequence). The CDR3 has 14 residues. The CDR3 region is CAWSVQVASYEQYF. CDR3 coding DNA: TGTGCCTGGAGTGTACAGGTGGCTTCCTACGAGCAGTACTTC.

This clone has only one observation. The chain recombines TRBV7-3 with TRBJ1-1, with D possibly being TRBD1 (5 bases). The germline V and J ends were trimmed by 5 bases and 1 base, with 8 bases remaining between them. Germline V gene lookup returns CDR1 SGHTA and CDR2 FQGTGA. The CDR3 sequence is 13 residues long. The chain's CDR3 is CASSATGNTEAFF. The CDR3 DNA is TGTGCCAGCAGCGCCACAGGGAACACTGAAGCTTTCTTT.

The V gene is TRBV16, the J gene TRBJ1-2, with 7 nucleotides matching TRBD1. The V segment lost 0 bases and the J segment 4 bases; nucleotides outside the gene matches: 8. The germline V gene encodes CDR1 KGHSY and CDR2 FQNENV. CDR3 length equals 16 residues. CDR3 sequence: CASSQSQTGSIYGYTF. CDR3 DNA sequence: TGTGCCAGCAGCCAATCCCAGACAGGGAGTATCTATGGCTACACCTTC. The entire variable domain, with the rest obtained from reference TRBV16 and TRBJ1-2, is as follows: GEEVAQTPKHLVRGEGQKAKLYCAPIKGHSYVFWYQQVLKNEFKFLISFQNENVFDETGMPKERFSAKCLPNSPCSLEIQATKLEDSAVYFCASSQSQTGSIYGYTFGSGTRLTVV.

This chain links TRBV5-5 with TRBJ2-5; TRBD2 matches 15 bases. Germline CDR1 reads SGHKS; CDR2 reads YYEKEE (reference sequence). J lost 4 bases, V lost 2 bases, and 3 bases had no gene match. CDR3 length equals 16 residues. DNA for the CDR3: TGTGCCAGCAGCTTCGGGACTAGCGGGGGGTTAGAGACCCAGTACTTC. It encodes CASSFGTSGGLETQYF.

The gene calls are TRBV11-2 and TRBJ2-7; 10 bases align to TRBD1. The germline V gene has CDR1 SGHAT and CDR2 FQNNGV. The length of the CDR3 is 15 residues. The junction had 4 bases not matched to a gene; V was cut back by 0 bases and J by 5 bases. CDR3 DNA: TGTGCCAGCAGCTTAGACTGGGGGACAGGGGACGAGCAGTACTTC. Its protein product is CASSLDWGTGDEQYF. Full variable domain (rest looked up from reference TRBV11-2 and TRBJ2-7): EAGVAQSPRYKIIEKRQSVAFWCNPISGHATLYWYQQILGQGPKLLIQFQNNGVVDDSQLPKDRFSAERLKGVDSTLKIQPAKLEDSAVYLCASSLDWGTGDEQYFGPGTRLTVT.

CDR3 sequence: CASRPPTGWAEAFF. DNA of the CDR3: TGTGCCAGCAGACCCCCCACAGGGTGGGCTGAAGCTTTCTTT. V is TRBV2 and J is TRBJ1-1, with a weak D call TRBD1 (6 bases). Trimming cost V 6 bases and J 6 bases, with 17 bases left between them. Germline CDR1 and CDR2: SNHLY and FYNNEI. The CDR3 is made up of 14 amino acids.

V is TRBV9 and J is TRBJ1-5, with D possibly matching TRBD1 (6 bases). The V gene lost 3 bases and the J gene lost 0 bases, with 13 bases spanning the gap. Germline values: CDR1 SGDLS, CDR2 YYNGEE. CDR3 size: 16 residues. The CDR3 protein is CASSEGTTNSNQPQHF. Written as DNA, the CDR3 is TGTGCCAGCAGCGAGGGGACAACTAATAGCAATCAGCCCCAGCATTTT.

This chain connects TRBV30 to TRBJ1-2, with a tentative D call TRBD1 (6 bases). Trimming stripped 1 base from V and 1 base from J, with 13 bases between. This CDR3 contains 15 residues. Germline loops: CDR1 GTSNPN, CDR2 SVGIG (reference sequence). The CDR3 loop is CAWSAGTTINYGYTF. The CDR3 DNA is TGTGCCTGGAGTGCCGGGACAACAATTAACTATGGCTACACCTTC.

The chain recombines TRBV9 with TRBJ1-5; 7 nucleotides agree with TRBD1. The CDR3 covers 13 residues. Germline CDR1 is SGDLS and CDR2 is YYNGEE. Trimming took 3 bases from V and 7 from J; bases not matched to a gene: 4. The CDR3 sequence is CASSADRDQPQHF. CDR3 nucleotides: TGTGCCAGCAGCGCTGACAGGGACCAGCCCCAGCATTTT.

The CDR3 protein is CAGLGEEDYGYTF. The CDR3 coding sequence is TGTGCCGGATTGGGAGAGGAGGACTATGGCTACACCTTC. The chain couples TRBV2 to TRBJ1-2; no firm D call. V lost 11 bases and J lost 3, with 16 bases in between. Looked up from germline, CDR1 is SNHLY and CDR2 is FYNNEI. There are 13 residues in the CDR3. Based on the CDR3 plus reference TRBV2 and TRBJ1-2, the full variable domain is EPEVTQTPSHQVTQMGQEVILRCVPISNHLYFYWYRQILGQKVEFLVSFYNNEISEKSEIFDDQFSVERPDGSNFTLKIRSTKLEDSAMYFCAGLGEEDYGYTFGSGTRLTVV.

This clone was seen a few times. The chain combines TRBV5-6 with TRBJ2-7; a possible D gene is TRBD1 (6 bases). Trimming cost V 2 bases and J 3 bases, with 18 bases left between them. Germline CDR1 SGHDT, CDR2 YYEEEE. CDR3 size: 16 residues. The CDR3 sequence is CASSFEGVRSVYEQYF. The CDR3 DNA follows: TGTGCCAGCAGCTTCGAGGGGGTCAGGTCTGTCTACGAGCAGTACTTC. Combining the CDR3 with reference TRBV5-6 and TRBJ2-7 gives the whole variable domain DAGVTQSPTHLIKTRGQQVTLRCSPKSGHDTVSWYQQALGQGPQFIFQYYEEEERQRGNFPDRFSGHQFPNYSSELNVNALLLGDSALYLCASSFEGVRSVYEQYFGPGTRLTVT.

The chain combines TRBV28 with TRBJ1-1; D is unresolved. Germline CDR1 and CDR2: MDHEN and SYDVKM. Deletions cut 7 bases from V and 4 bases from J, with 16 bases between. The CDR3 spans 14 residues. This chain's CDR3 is CASTSPPRGTEAFF. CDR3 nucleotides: TGTGCCAGCACCTCCCCTCCACGGGGCACTGAAGCTTTCTTT.